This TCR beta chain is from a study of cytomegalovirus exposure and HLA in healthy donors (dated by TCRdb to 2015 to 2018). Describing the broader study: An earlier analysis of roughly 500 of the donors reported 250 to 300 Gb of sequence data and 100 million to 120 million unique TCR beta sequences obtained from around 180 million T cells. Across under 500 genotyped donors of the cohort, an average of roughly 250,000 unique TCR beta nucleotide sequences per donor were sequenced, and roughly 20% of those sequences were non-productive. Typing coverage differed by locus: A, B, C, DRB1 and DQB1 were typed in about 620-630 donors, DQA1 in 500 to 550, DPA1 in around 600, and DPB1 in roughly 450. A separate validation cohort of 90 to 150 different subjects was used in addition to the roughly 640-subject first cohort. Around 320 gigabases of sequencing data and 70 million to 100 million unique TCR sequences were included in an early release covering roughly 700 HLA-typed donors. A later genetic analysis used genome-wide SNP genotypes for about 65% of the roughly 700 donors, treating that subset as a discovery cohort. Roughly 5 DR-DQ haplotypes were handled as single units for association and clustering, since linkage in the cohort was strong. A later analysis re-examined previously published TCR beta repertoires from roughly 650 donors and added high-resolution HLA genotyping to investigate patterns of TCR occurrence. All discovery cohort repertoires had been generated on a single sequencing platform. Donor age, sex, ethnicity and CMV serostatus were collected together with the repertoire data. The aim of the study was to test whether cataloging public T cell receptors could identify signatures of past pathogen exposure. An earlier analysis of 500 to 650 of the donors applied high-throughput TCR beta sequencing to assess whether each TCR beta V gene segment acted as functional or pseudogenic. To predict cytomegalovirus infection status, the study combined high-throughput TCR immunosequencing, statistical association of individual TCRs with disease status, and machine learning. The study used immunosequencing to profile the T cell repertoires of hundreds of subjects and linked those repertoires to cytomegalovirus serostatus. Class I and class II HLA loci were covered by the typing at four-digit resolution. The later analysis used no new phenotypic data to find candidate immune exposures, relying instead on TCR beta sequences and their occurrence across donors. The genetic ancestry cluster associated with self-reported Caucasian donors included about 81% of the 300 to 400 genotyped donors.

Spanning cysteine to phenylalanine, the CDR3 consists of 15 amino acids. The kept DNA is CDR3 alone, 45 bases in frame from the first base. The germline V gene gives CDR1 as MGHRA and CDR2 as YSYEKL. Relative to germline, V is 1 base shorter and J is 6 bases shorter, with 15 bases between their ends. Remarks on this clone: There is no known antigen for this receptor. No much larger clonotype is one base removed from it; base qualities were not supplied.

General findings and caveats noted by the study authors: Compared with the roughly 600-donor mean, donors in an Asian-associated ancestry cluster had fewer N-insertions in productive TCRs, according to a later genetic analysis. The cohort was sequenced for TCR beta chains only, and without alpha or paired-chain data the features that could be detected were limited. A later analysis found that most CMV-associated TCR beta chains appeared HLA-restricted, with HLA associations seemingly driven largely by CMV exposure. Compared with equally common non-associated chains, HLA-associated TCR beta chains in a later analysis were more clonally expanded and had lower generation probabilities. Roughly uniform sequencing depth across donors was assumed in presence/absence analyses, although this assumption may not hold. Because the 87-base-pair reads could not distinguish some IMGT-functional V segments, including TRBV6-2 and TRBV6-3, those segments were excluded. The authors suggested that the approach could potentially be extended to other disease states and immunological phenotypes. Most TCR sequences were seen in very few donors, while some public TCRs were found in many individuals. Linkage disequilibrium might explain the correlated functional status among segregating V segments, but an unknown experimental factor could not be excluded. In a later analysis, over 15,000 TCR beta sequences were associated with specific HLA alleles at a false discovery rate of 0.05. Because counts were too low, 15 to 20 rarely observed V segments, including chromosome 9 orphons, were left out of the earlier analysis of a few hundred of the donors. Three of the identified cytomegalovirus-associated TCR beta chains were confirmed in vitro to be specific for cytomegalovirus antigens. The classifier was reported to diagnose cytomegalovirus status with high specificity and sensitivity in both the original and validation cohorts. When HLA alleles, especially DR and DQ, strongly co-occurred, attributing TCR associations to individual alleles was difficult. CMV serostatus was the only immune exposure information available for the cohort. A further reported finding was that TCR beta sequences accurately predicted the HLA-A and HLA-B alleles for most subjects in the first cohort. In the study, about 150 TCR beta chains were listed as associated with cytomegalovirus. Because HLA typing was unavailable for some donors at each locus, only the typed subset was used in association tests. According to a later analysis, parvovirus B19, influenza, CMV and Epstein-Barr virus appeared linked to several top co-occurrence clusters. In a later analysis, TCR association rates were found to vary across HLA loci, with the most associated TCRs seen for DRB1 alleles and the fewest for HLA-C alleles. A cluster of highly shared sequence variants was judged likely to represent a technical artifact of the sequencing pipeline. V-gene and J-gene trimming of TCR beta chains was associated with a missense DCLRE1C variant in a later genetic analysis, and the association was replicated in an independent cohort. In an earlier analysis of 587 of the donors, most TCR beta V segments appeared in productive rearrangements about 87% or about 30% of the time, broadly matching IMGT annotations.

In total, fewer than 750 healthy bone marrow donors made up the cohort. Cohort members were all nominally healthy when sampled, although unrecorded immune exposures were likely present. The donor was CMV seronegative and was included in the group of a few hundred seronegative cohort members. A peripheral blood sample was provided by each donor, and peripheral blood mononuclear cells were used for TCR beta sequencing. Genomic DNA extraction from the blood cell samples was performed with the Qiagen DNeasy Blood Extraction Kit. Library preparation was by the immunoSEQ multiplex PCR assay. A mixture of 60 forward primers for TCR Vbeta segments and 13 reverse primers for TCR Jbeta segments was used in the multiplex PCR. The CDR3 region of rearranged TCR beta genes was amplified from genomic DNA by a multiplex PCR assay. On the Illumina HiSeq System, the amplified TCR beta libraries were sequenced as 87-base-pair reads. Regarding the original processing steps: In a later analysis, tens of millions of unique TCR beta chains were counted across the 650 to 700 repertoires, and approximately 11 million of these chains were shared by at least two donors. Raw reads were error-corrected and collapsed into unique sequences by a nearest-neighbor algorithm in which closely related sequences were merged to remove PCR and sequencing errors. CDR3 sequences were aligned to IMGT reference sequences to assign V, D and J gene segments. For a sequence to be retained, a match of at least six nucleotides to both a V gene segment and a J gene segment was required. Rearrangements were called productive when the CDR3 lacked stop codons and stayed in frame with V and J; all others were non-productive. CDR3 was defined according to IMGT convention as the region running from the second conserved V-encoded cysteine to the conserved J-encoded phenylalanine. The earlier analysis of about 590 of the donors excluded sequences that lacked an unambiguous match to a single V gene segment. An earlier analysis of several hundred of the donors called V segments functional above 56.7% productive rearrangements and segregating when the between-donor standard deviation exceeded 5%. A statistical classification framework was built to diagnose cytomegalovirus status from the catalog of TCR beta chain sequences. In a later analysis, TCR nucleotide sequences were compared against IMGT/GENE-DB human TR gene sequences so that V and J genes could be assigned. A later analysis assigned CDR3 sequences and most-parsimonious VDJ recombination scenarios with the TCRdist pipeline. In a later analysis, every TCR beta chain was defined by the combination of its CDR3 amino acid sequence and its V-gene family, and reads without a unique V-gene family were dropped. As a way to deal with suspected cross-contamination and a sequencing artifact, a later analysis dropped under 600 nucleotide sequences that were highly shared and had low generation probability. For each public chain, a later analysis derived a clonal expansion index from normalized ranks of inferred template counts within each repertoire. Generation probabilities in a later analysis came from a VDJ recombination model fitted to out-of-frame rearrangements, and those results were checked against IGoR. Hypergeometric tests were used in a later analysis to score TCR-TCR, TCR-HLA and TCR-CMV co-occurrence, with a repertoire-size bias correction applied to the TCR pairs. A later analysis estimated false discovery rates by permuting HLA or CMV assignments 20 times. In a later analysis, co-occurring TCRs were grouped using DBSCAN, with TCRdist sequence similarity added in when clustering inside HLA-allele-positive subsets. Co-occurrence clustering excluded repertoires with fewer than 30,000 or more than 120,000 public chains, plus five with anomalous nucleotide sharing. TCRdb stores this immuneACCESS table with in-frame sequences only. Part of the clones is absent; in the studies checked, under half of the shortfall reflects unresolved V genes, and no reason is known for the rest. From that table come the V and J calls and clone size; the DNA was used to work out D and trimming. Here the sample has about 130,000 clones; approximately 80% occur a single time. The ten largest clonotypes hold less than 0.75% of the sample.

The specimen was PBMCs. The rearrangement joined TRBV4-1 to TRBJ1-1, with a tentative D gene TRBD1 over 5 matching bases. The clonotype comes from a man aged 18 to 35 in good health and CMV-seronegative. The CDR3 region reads CASSQVSGVTAEAFF. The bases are TGCGCCAGCAGCCAAGTCTCGGGGGTTACGGCTGAAGCTTTCTTT.